This T cell receptor (beta chain) is from a study of cytomegalovirus exposure and HLA in healthy donors (dated by TCRdb to about 2017). Regarding the complete study: According to an earlier analysis of 550 to 750 of the donors, about 179 million T cells yielded over 90 million unique TCR beta sequences and about 300 Gb of sequence data. An early release that covered around 590 HLA-typed donors contained about 300 gigabases of sequencing data and around 85 million unique TCR sequences. The genetic ancestry cluster associated with self-reported Caucasian donors included over 80% of the roughly 400 genotyped donors. The aim of the study was to test whether cataloging public T cell receptors could identify signatures of past pathogen exposure. The study used immunosequencing to profile the T cell repertoires of approximately 630 subjects and linked those repertoires to cytomegalovirus serostatus. A separate validation cohort of about 110 different subjects was used in addition to the approximately 640-subject first cohort. To predict cytomegalovirus infection status, the study combined high-throughput TCR immunosequencing, statistical association of individual TCRs with disease status, and machine learning. A later analysis re-analyzed previously published TCR beta repertoires from 600 to 850 donors and added high-resolution HLA genotyping to study TCR occurrence patterns. The later analysis used no new phenotypic data to find candidate immune exposures, relying instead on TCR beta sequences and their occurrence across donors. An earlier analysis of a few hundred of the donors applied high-throughput TCR beta sequencing to assess whether each TCR beta V gene segment acted as functional or pseudogenic. Alongside the repertoire data, information on donor age, sex, ethnicity and CMV serostatus was compiled. Genome-wide SNP genotypes for about 60% of the roughly 700 donors were used in a later genetic analysis, which treated that subset as a discovery cohort. All discovery cohort repertoires had been generated on a single sequencing platform. Class I and class II HLA loci were covered by the typing at four-digit resolution. Typing coverage varied by locus: about 620-640 donors for A, B, C, DRB1 and DQB1; roughly 500 for DQA1; 600 to 610 for DPA1; roughly 450 for DPB1. Because of strong linkage in the cohort, a handful of DR-DQ haplotypes were treated as single units for association and clustering. Among roughly 400 genotyped donors of the cohort, an average of approximately 240,000 unique TCR beta nucleotide sequences was sequenced per donor, of which about 20% were non-productive.

Receptor amplification or capture employed the immunoSEQ multiplex PCR assay. For the multiplex PCR, a mixture combining 60 forward primers for TCR Vbeta segments and 13 reverse primers for TCR Jbeta segments was used. The CDR3 region of rearranged TCR beta genes was amplified from genomic DNA with a multiplex PCR assay. The amplified TCR beta libraries were sequenced on the Illumina HiSeq System as 87-base-pair reads. In the original analysis: Across the 666 repertoires, a later analysis counted tens of millions of unique TCR beta chains, around 11 million of which were shared by at least two donors. A nearest-neighbor algorithm error-corrected the raw reads and collapsed the reads into unique sequences, merging closely related sequences to remove PCR and sequencing errors. CDR3 sequences were aligned to IMGT reference sequences to assign V, D and J gene segments. Each retained sequence needed at least a six-nucleotide match to both a V gene segment and a J gene segment. A rearrangement counted as productive if the CDR3 had no stop codons and remained in frame with V and J, and every other rearrangement counted as non-productive. CDR3 was defined by IMGT convention, running from the second conserved V-encoded cysteine to the conserved J-encoded phenylalanine. The earlier analysis of 587 of the donors excluded sequences that lacked an unambiguous match to a single V gene segment. An earlier analysis of 500 to 600 of the donors classified V segments as functional when productive rearrangements were above 56.7% and as segregating when the standard deviation between donors was above 5%. A statistical classification framework was built to diagnose cytomegalovirus status from the catalog of TCR beta chain sequences. V and J gene assignment, in a later analysis, came from comparing TCR nucleotide sequences with IMGT/GENE-DB human TR gene sequences. The TCRdist pipeline was used in a later analysis to assign CDR3 sequences and most-parsimonious VDJ recombination scenarios. In a later analysis, each TCR beta chain was defined by its CDR3 amino acid sequence together with its V-gene family, and reads without a unique V-gene family were excluded. To address suspected cross-contamination and a sequencing artifact, a later analysis removed roughly 640 highly shared, low-generation-probability nucleotide sequences. For each public chain, a later analysis derived a clonal expansion index from normalized ranks of inferred template counts within each repertoire. In a later analysis, generation probabilities were computed using a VDJ recombination model fitted to out-of-frame rearrangements, and the results were checked against IGoR. In a later analysis, TCR-TCR, TCR-HLA and TCR-CMV co-occurrence was scored with hypergeometric tests, and a repertoire-size bias correction was applied to TCR pairs. A later analysis estimated false discovery rates by permuting HLA or CMV assignments 20 times. In a later analysis, co-occurring TCRs were grouped with DBSCAN, and TCRdist sequence similarity was added when clustering was performed within HLA-allele-positive subsets. Co-occurrence clustering excluded repertoires with fewer than 30,000 or more than 120,000 public chains, plus five with anomalous nucleotide sharing. TCRdb's version of the immuneACCESS table is confined to in-frame rearrangements and falls short of the full clone set. An unresolved V gene accounts for under half of the shortfall where checked; the remainder is of unknown origin. V and J calls and clone size are copied from that table; D and trimming were computed from the DNA. This sample lists more than 100,000 clones; over 60% were detected once. The ten largest clones take up 1.5% to 2% of the sample.

This clone was seen a single time. The specificity of this receptor is unknown. Nothing much larger sits one base from this clone, and base qualities are not available. Broader findings and caveats from the paper: When HLA alleles, especially DR and DQ, strongly co-occurred, TCR associations were difficult to assign to individual alleles. According to a later analysis, TCR association rates differed among HLA loci, with DRB1 alleles showing the most associated TCRs and HLA-C alleles showing the fewest. In a later genetic analysis, a missense DCLRE1C variant was associated with V-gene and J-gene trimming of TCR beta chains, and the association was replicated in an independent cohort. Correlated functional status among segregating V segments might be attributable to linkage disequilibrium, but an unknown experimental factor could not be ruled out. Immune exposure information for the cohort was limited to CMV serostatus. A cluster of highly shared sequence variants was judged likely to be a technical artifact of the sequencing pipeline. In a later analysis, most CMV-associated TCR beta chains were found to appear HLA-restricted, with HLA associations seemingly driven largely by CMV exposure. The classifier was reported to diagnose cytomegalovirus status with high specificity and sensitivity in both the original cohort and the validation cohort. Because HLA typing was missing for some donors at each locus, association tests included only the typed subset. In a later analysis, several top co-occurrence clusters were reported to appear linked to parvovirus B19, influenza, CMV and Epstein-Barr virus. In an earlier analysis of around 600 of the donors, most TCR beta V segments were observed in productive rearrangements about 87% or about 30% of the time, broadly matching IMGT annotations. According to a later genetic analysis, donors in an Asian-associated ancestry cluster had fewer N-insertions in productive TCRs than the approximately 650-donor mean. In this cohort, only TCR beta chains were sequenced, and detectable features were limited by the absence of alpha or paired-chain data. Specific HLA alleles were associated with more than 15,000 TCR beta sequences at a false discovery rate of 0.05 in a later analysis. The study listed approximately 150 TCR beta chains as associated with cytomegalovirus. A few of the identified cytomegalovirus-associated TCR beta chains were confirmed in vitro to be specific for cytomegalovirus antigens. It was suggested by the authors that the approach could potentially be generalized to other disease states and immunological phenotypes. Most TCR sequences were seen in very few donors, while some public TCRs were found in many individuals. Presence/absence analyses assumed roughly uniform sequencing depth across donors, an assumption that may not hold. In a later analysis, HLA-associated TCR beta chains showed more clonal expansion and lower generation probabilities than non-associated chains that were equally common. A further reported finding was that TCR beta sequences accurately predicted the HLA-A and HLA-B alleles for most subjects in the first cohort. Around 16 rarely observed V segments, including chromosome 9 orphons, were excluded from the earlier analysis of about 500 of the donors because counts were too low.

The cohort consisted of 650 to 850 healthy bone marrow donors. At the time of sampling, all cohort members were nominally healthy, though unrecorded immune exposures were likely present. The donor was CMV seropositive and belonged to the group of 250 to 350 seropositive cohort members. A peripheral blood sample was collected from each donor, and TCR beta sequencing was performed on peripheral blood mononuclear cells. The Qiagen DNeasy Blood Extraction Kit was used to extract genomic DNA from the blood cell samples. This clonotype originated in a female donor in good health and CMV-seropositive. The sequenced sample was PBMCs.

The DNA is as follows: TGTGCCAGCAGCCTCCCTAGTCGGGGCTACACCTTC. It translates as CASSLPSRGYTF. The chain couples TRBV5-6 to TRBJ1-2; the D gene cannot be resolved reliably. CDR1 and CDR2 were assigned from the germline V gene as SGHDT and YYEEEE. V gives up 4 bases and J gives up 8 bases, and the segment between their germline ends measures 12 bases. The cysteine opens and the phenylalanine closes a CDR3 of 12 amino acids. Only CDR3 DNA remains: 36 bases, in frame from the first base.